This entry lists 10 T cell receptor beta chains sequenced from one sample in a study of graft-versus-host responses after intestinal transplantation. Repertoires were generated with immunoSEQ multiplex PCR, while TCRdb's copy carries only in-frame clones and drops some. The data show some 45,000 clones, about 95% seen once. Material: PBMCs, obtained 335 days after intestinal transplant. These receptors came from a human patient who received an intestinal transplant, so some T cells may come from the graft donor.

The V and J genes are TRBV19 and TRBJ2-3, with a tentative D call TRBD2 (6 bases). The CDR3 runs to 14 residues. V was trimmed by 3 bases and J by 5 bases, leaving 12 bases between them. Per the germline V gene, CDR1 is LNHDA and CDR2 is SQIVND (reference sequence). The CDR3 coding sequence is TGTGCCAGTAGTATGTCGGGGCGGGGAGATACGCAGTATTTT. Translated, it gives CASSMSGRGDTQYF.

This chain's CDR3 is CASSLAGDRSHEQYF. The CDR3 DNA is TGCGCCAGCAGCTTGGCCGGCGATAGATCCCACGAGCAGTACTTC. This chain joins TRBV5-1 and TRBJ2-7; no clear D gene. V lost 0 bases and J lost 5, with 15 bases in between. In germline, CDR1 is SGHRS, CDR2 YFSETQ. This CDR3 is built from 15 residues.

The chain uses TRBV5-5 and TRBJ2-3, with no clear D. The germline V and J ends were trimmed by 0 bases and 11 bases, with 22 bases remaining between them. CDR1 and CDR2 (germline): SGHKS, YYEKEE (reference sequence). The CDR3 covers 16 residues. The CDR3 sequence: CASSLGTVTLQPEQYF. The DNA for the CDR3 is TGTGCCAGCAGCTTGGGGACGGTCACACTCCAGCCGGAGCAGTATTTT.

This chain links TRBV18 with TRBJ1-1, with a tentative D call TRBD1 (5 bases). The V end was cut by 9 bases, the J end by 4 bases, with 18 bases between. Germline V lookup: CDR1 KGHSH, CDR2 LQKENI. The CDR3 contains 14 residues. The CDR3 loop is CASTKATGPTEAFF. The CDR3 DNA reads TGTGCCAGTACGAAGGCAACGGGACCCACTGAAGCTTTCTTT.

The rearrangement uses TRBV6-1 and TRBJ1-2; TRBD1 aligns across 7 bases. CDR3 length: 15 amino acids. Losses at the gene ends were 0 bases for V and 4 bases for J; bases not matched to a gene: 5. From germline, CDR1 is MNHNS and CDR2 SASEGT. The DNA for the CDR3 is TGTGCCAGCAGTGAAGCCCAGGGGGAGCGCTATGGCTACACCTTC. Its translation is CASSEAQGERYGYTF.

This chain uses TRBV27 with TRBJ2-5; the match to TRBD2 covers 9 bases. With V trimmed by 3 bases and J by 4 bases, 6 bases remained unmatched. CDR3 length equals 15 residues. The germline CDR1 and CDR2 sequences are MNHEY and SMNVEV (reference sequence). CDR3 protein: CASSFSGGNRETQYF. The CDR3 DNA sequence: TGTGCCAGCAGTTTTAGCGGGGGAAATCGAGAGACCCAGTACTTC.

The V and J genes are TRBV9 and TRBJ2-3; 9 bases are a match to TRBD1. J was trimmed by 1 base and V by 0 bases; bases with no gene match: 6. Germline V gene data show CDR1 as SGDLS and CDR2 as YYNGEE. This CDR3 region has 17 residues. The CDR3 bases are TGTGCCAGCAGCGTAGGTTCGGGACAGGGCCGCACAGATACGCAGTATTTT. Residues: CASSVGSGQGRTDTQYF. The full variable domain, completed using reference TRBV9 and TRBJ2-3, is DSGVTQTPKHLITATGQRVTLRCSPRSGDLSVYWYQQSLDQGLQFLIQYYNGEERAKGNILERFSAQQFPDLHSELNLSSLELGDSALYFCASSVGSGQGRTDTQYFGPGTRLTVL.

The chain recombines TRBV7-9 with TRBJ2-3; unclear D gene. The CDR3 has 14 amino acids. Germline CDR1 SEHNR, CDR2 FQNEAQ (reference sequence). The V gene lost 7 bases and the J gene lost 2 bases, with 13 bases spanning the gap. CDR3 in amino acids: CASTPEQNTDTQYF. The CDR3 coding sequence is TGTGCCAGCACCCCAGAGCAGAACACAGATACGCAGTATTTT.

This chain links TRBV7-6 with TRBJ1-2; D may be TRBD1 (5 bases). Trimming pared 1 base from V and 0 bases from J, leaving 15 bases between. This CDR3 has 17 residues. Germline V lookup: CDR1 SGHVS, CDR2 FNYEAQ. The CDR3 coding sequence is TGTGCCAGCAGCTTAGACCCTAGGGACCCTACTAACTATGGCTACACCTTC. Its protein product is CASSLDPRDPTNYGYTF.

V gene TRBV29-1 combines with J gene TRBJ1-2; D is uncertain. The germline CDR1 and CDR2 sequences are SQVTM and ANQGSEA. The CDR3 extends over 12 amino acids. V was shortened by 3 bases and J by 4 bases, with 9 bases between the two germline ends. CDR3 bases: TGCAGCGTTGACGCGCTGACCTATGGCTACACCTTC. Protein sequence: CSVDALTYGYTF.